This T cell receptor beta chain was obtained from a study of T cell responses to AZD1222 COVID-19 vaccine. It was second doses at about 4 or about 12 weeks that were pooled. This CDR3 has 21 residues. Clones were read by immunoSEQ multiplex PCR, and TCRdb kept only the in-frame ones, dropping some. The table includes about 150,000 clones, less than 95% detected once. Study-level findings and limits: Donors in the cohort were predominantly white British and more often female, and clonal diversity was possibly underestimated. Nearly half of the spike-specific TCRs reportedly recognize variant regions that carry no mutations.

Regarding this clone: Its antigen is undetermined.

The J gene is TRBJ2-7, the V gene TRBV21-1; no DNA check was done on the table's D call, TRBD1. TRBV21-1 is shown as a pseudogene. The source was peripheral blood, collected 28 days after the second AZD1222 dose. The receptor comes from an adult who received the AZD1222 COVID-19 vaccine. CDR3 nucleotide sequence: TGTGCCAGCAGCAAAAAGTTCGTTAGGGGGACAGGGAATTCCGGCCGCTACGAGCAGTACTTC. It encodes CASSKKFVRGTGNSGRYEQYF.